The clone carrying this TCR beta chain was recorded once. Its antigen is unknown. The sample originates from a study of CD8+CD57+ T cells in acquired aplastic anemia. The study, taken as a whole, reports: Researchers reported that CD8+ Simpson's diversity was not significantly different in patients versus controls.

Genomic DNA constituted the template upon which TCR beta VDJ and CDR3 profiling was performed. Using its own MiXCR run on the reads, TCRdb lists one record per CDR3 protein. Among some 160,000 distinct CDR3 sequences listed, around half were seen once. The CDR3 is 13 residues long. From germline, CDR1 is LGHNA and CDR2 YSLEER. The V end lost 0 bases, the J end lost 10 bases, and 11 bases lay between the germline ends. Patients chosen for sequencing had shown CD8+CD57+ cell expansion by flow cytometry. The cohort consisted entirely of patients having severe acquired aplastic anemia. The chain employs TRBV4-3 and TRBJ2-3; no firm D call. The sequencing input was sorted CD4+, CD8+, or CD8+CD57+ T cells (not recorded which) from PBMCs. This receptor was identified in a human donor with aplastic anemia. The CDR3 sequence: CASSQEPWISQYF. CDR3 DNA: TGCGCCAGCAGCCAAGAGCCCTGGATCTCGCAGTATTTT.